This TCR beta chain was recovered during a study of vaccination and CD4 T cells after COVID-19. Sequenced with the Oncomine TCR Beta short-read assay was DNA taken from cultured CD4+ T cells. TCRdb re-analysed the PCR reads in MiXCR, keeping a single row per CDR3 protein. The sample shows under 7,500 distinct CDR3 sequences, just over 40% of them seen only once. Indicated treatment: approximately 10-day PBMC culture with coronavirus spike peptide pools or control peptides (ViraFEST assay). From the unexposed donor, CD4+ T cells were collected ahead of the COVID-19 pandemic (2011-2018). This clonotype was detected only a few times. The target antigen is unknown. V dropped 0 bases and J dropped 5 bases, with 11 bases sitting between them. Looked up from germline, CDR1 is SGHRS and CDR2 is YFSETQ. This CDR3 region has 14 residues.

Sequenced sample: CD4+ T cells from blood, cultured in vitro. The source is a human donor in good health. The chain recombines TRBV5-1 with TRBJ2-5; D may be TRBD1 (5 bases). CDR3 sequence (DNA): TGCGCCAGCAGCTTGGGGGGCCGGGCGGAGACCCAGTACTTC. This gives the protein CASSLGGRAETQYF.